This TCR beta chain was sequenced for a study of T cells in Graves' hyperthyroidism and ophthalmopathy. Broader study findings: The majority of expanded thyroid clonotypes above 0.001 also appeared in blood. A model of 13 V-J pairs discriminated ophthalmopathy from stable hyperthyroidism.

V was shortened by 3 bases and J by 7 bases, with 10 bases between the two germline ends. The CDR3 covers 12 residues. Details on this clonotype: Its antigen is undetermined.

Diagnosis of hyperthyroidism was new in patients aged 18 to 65, and its duration was under 2 months. Fresh peripheral blood, under 13 ml, was the source of the PBMCs. Using RNA transcripts as the source, TCR beta CDR3 regions were amplified. First-round RT-PCR with HTBI primers amplified the TCR CDR3 region. TCRdb re-analysed the multiplex PCR reads in MiXCR, keeping a single row per CDR3 protein. The table lists approximately 360,000 distinct CDR3 sequences, 25% of them singletons. What was sequenced was blood. The rearrangement joins TRBV12-3 or TRBV12-4 to TRBJ2-7, with D unclear. This clonotype originated in a man between 45 and 60 years old with Graves' hyperthyroidism. The DNA of the CDR3 is TGTGCCAGCAGTTTTGTAGGAAGAGAGCAGTACTTC. Its translation is CASSFVGREQYF.